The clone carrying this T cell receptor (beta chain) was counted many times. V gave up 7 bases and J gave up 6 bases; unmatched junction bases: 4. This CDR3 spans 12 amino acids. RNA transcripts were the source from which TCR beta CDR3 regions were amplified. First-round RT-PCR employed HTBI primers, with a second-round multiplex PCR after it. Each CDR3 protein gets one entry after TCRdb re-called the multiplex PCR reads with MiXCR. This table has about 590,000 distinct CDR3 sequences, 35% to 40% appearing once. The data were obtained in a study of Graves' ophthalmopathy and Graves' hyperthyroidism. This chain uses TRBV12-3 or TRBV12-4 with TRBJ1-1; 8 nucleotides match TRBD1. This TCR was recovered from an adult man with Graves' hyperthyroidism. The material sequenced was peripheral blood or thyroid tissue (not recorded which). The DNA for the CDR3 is TGTGCCAGCACCAGGGGGCTAGCTGAAGCTTTCTTT. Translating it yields CASTRGLAEAFF.